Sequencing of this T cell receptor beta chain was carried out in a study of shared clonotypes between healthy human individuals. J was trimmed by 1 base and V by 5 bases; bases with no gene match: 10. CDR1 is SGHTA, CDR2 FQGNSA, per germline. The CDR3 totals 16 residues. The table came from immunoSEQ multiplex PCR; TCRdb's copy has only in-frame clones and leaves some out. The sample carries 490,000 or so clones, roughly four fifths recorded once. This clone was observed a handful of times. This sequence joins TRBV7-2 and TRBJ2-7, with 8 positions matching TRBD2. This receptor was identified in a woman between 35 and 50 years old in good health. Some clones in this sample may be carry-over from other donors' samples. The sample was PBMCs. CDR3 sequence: CASSPEGTGGSYEQYF. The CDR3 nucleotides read TGTGCCAGCAGCCCCGAGGGAACGGGAGGGTCCTACGAGCAGTACTTC.